This T cell receptor beta chain stems from a study of blood T cell repertoires in COVID-19. Study at large: COVID-19 samples collected from the United States, Italy and Spain covered acute and convalescent phases. Nucleic acid was either cDNA or gDNA, and it came from T cells, B-cell-depleted T cells, or PBMCs.

Methods used by the authors: Estimates of nucleated cell counts were drawn from the amplification of reference gene primers. Measured with immunoSEQ multiplex PCR; TCRdb has only the in-frame clones, and not every one. V and J calls and clone size come straight from that table; D and trimming were deduced from the DNA. The table shows 55,000 to 80,000 clones, with approximately 86% occurring only once. Trimming removed 4 bases from V and 4 bases from J, with 14 bases in between. In germline, CDR1 is MDHEN, CDR2 SYDVKM. The CDR3 length is 15 residues. This receptor was identified in a human donor in a cohort sampled during active COVID-19. Sequencing was performed on peripheral blood. The J gene is TRBJ1-5, the V gene TRBV28, with D possibly TRBD1 on 6 matching bases. CDR3 in DNA: TGTGCCAGCAGTTCACAGGGTAGGTCAAATCAGCCCCAGCATTTT. This translates into CASSSQGRSNQPQHF.